Many counts were recorded for the clone carrying this T cell receptor beta chain. From the PCR reads, TCRdb re-called clones with MiXCR. The table records about 15,000 clones, about 35% of them present only once. Per the germline V gene, CDR1 is LGHNA and CDR2 is YNFKEQ. The CDR3 loop spans 17 amino acids. Trimming removed 1 base at V and 1 base at J, with 15 bases between. Ahead of thyroid surgery, no patient had received treatment of any kind. The sample belongs to a study of metastatic and nonmetastatic thyroid tumors. This TCR was recovered from a male donor with papillary thyroid cancer or a benign thyroid nodule (not recorded which). Some clones in this sample may be carry-over from other donors' samples. Sequencing was done on a sample of tumor tissue. The genes are TRBV4-2 and TRBJ2-3; D is perhaps TRBD2 (6 bases). CDR3 DNA sequence: TGTGCCAGCAGCCAAGTCTTCGGGGGTTTTGGCACAGATACGCAGTATTTT. It codes for CASSQVFGGFGTDTQYF.